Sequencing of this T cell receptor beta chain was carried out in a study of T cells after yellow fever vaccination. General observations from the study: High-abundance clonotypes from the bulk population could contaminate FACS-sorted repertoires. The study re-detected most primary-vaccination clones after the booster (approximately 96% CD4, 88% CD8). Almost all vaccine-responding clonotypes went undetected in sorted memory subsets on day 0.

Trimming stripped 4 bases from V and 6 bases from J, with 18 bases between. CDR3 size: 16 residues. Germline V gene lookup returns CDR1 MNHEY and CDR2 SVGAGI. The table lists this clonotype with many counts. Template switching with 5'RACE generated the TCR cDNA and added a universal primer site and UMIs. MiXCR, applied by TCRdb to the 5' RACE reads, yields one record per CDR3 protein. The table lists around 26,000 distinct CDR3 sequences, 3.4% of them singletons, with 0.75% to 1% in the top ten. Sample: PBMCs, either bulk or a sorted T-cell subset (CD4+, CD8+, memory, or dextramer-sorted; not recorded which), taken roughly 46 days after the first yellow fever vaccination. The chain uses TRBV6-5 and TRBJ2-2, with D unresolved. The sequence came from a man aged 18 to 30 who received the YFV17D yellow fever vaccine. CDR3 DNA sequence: TGTGCCAGCAGTTCCTATAGGACGGGTCGGGCCGGGGAGCTGTTTTTT. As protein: CASSSYRTGRAGELFF.